The source of this TCR beta chain is a study of cytotoxic CD8 clonotypes in ibrutinib-treated CLL (dated by TCRdb to about 2021). About the full investigation: The cohort was composed of roughly ten relapsed/refractory and around 14 treatment-naive patients; IGHV unmutated status was identified in some 17 patients. An average of about 260,000 productive templates and some 99,000 productive rearrangements was obtained per sample. Longitudinal samples were available for about 30% of the 86 trial participants. Cryopreserved peripheral blood mononuclear cells were collected before treatment, at response, and at either disease progression or sustained remission. Partial responses were observed in approximately 24 patients and complete responses in 2; after a median follow-up of 68 months, remission was maintained in around 14 patients and progression was observed in roughly twelve. Samples at response were collected after a median of about twelve months of treatment, with a range of roughly 6 to 36 months. Patients were still on ibrutinib when every remission and progressive disease sample was collected. What the study reported, not specific to this receptor: Public clonotypes were rare and either shrank or stayed stable during treatment, and the rise in clonality at ibrutinib response reflected expansion of private clonotypes. Lymph node repertoires were not examined, and the timing of sampling was not matched between patients in sustained remission and those whose disease progressed. At ibrutinib response clonality went up, during sustained remission it held steady, and at progression it dropped back toward baseline. Baseline clonality exceeded that of age-matched healthy donors and correlated strongly with circulating CD8+ T-cell counts.

The intended sense of this specimen's time point label: approximately 25 months on ibrutinib. For TCR beta library preparation, 1.5 to 2 micrograms of genomic DNA were extracted from the cryopreserved PBMCs. Longitudinal blood samples from CLL patients on ibrutinib monotherapy were analyzed using high-throughput TCR beta sequencing. Patients were enrolled in a phase 2 open-label single-center ibrutinib monotherapy trial. V loses 4 bases of germline sequence and J loses 2 bases, and the interval between the two ends is 16 bases. Its CDR3 holds 15 amino acids, cysteine through phenylalanine. Only the CDR3 part of the read is kept: 45 bases, read in frame from the first base. With regard to this clone: Its antigen specificity is not known. No base quality information exists; no much larger clone differs at one position.

A MiSeq instrument was used for deep resolution sequencing, which targeted depths ranging from 1 in 1 million up to 1 in 200,000 T cells, with coverage averaging 10x for each clonotype. The immunoSEQ hsTCRB Kit was used to generate TCR beta libraries. In the paper's pipeline: ImmunoSEQ Data Assistant and ImmunoSEQ Analyzer were used for data analysis, and V, D and J genes were assigned according to IMGT definitions. Clonality, which ranges from 0 to 1, was calculated by subtracting the normalized Shannon entropy of productive rearrangement frequencies from one. Public clonotype analysis was restricted to overrepresented clonotypes comprising at least 0.05% of each patient's repertoire. Roughly 12 age-matched healthy donor repertoires from immuneACCESS were used as controls for clonality. TCRdb carries this immuneACCESS record with in-frame sequences only. Its versions omit some clonotypes, under half of them owing to an unresolved V gene in the studies checked, with the rest unexplained. The V and J calls and clone size come from that table; D and trimming were worked out from the DNA. Within this sample are 140,000 to 150,000 clones, with about 70% of them counted one time only. In total, the top ten clones hold approximately 5.1% of the sample.

This clonotype was obtained from a human donor with chronic lymphocytic leukemia. The source material was PBMCs, sampled after 24 months of ibrutinib treatment. Rearrangement joined TRBV5-7 to TRBJ2-7; TRBD2 is a possible D gene, resting on 6 matching bases. TRBV5-7 belongs to the ORF category, with a function that is uncertain. The bases are TGTGCCAGCAGCCCCCGGGAGAGCCGAGCCTACGAGCAGTACTTC. It translates to CASSPRESRAYEQYF.